The subject of this entry is one T cell receptor (beta chain). This sample also contains other DNA sequences that code for the same CDR3. During active infection, Seattle patients enrolled and were then monitored through disease. In the original processing: Amplification of reference gene primers was used by the study to estimate nucleated cell counts. Sequencing used immunoSEQ multiplex PCR; TCRdb keeps in-frame clones, though not all of them. V and J calls and clone size are copied from that table; D and trimming were computed from the DNA. The sample yields more than 200,000 clones, about 85% seen once. From germline, CDR1 is KGHSH and CDR2 LQKENI. The J segment lost 3 bases and the V segment lost 0 bases, leaving 1 base of the junction unmatched. There are 15 residues in the CDR3. The sample originates from a study of blood T cell repertoires in COVID-19.

The receptor was isolated from a woman older than 75 with COVID-19, enrolled during active disease. Sequencing input: peripheral blood. The rearrangement links TRBV18 to TRBJ2-1; 8 bases are shared with TRBD1. The CDR3 is CASSPPGTGYNEQFF. Here the CDR3 DNA reads TGTGCCAGCTCACCACCGGGGACAGGCTACAATGAGCAGTTCTTC.